This T cell receptor (beta chain) was obtained from a study of cytomegalovirus exposure and HLA in healthy donors. Study context: An early data release held tens of millions of unique TCRs from HLA-typed donors. General observations from the study: Around 160 TCR beta chains were listed as cytomegalovirus-associated. Sequencing likely caused a cluster of highly shared sequence variants. A missense DCLRE1C variant was associated with V- and J-gene trimming of TCR beta chains in a later analysis, and an independent cohort replicated the association.

About this clone: Antigen specificity is unknown.

This PCR relied on a set of 60 Vbeta primers and 13 Jbeta primers. This table comes from immunoSEQ multiplex PCR, and its TCRdb copy is limited to in-frame clones, with some not included. The table records 200,000 to 250,000 clones, about 70% of them present only once. Between the trimmed V and J ends, which lost 3 bases and 4 bases, there was a span of 9 bases. The CDR3 spans 14 residues. CDR1 LNHDA and CDR2 SQIVND come from the germline V gene (reference sequence). This chain links TRBV19 with TRBJ1-4; possible D gene TRBD1, 5 bases. The sequenced material came from PBMCs. The clonotype originates from a woman aged 30 to 39 in good health and CMV-seronegative. The CDR3 sequence: CASSIGRVNEKLFF. Written as DNA, the CDR3 is TGTGCCAGTAGTATTGGCAGGGTTAATGAAAAACTGTTTTTT.